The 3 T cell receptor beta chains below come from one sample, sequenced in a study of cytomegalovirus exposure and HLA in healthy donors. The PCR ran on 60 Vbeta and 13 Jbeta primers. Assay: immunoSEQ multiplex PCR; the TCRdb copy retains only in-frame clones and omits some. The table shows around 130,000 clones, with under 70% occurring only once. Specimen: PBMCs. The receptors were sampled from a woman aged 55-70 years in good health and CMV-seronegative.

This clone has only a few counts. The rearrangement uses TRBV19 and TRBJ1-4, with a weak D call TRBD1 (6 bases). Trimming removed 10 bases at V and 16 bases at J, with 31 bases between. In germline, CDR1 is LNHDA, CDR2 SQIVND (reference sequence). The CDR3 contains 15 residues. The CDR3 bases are TGTGCCATCTATCTACCGGGACACAGTAATGAAAAAGGGTTTTTT. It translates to CAIYLPGHSNEKGFF.

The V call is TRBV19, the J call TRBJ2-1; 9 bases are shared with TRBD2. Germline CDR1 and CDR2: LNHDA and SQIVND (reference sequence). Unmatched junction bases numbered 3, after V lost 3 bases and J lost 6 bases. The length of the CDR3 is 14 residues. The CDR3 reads CASSIVAGVNEQFF. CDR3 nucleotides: TGTGCCAGTAGTATCGTAGCGGGAGTCAATGAGCAGTTCTTC. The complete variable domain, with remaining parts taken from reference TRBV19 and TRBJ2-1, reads DGGITQSPKYLFRKEGQNVTLSCEQNLNHDAMYWYRQDPGQGLRLIYYSQIVNDFQKGDIAEGYSVSREKKESFPLTVTSAQKNPTAFYLCASSIVAGVNEQFFGPGTRLTVL.

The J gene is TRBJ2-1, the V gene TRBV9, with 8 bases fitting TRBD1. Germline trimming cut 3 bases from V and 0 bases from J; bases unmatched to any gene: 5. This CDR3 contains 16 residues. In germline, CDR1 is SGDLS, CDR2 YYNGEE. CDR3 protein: CASSDRQGTSYNEQFF. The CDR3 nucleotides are TGTGCCAGCAGCGATAGACAGGGGACCTCCTACAATGAGCAGTTCTTC.